Listed below are T cell receptor beta chains from one sample, sequenced in a study of blood T cell repertoires in COVID-19. Produced via immunoSEQ multiplex PCR; TCRdb's table is partial and in-frame only. The sample carries some 250,000 clones, about 84% recorded once. Sequenced material: peripheral blood. The origin of the receptors is an elderly man with acute or convalescent COVID-19. CDR3s include the opening cysteine and the closing phenylalanine or tryptophan. Each record gives: clone size, V gene, D gene, J gene, CDR3 DNA, CDR3 protein. D genes are given only for firm matches. Clone size, where shown, is once, few, many, or a class for clones that have expanded.

abundance: NA
v_gene: TRBV28
d_gene: NA
j_gene: TRBJ2-3
CDR3nt: TGTGCCAGCAGTACCCAGGGTTTCGGCCCTAGCACAGATACGCAGTATTTT
CDR3aa: CASSTQGFGPSTDTQYF

abundance: once
v_gene: TRBV25-1
d_gene: TRBD2
j_gene: TRBJ2-2
CDR3nt: TGTGCCAGCAAGCCGGGGGGGAACACCGGGGAGCTGTTTTTT
CDR3aa: CASKPGGNTGELFF

abundance: NA
v_gene: TRBV18
d_gene: NA
j_gene: TRBJ2-3
CDR3nt: TGTGCCAGCTCACCACCTTACATAACAGCCTCGGATACGCAGTATTTT
CDR3aa: CASSPPYITASDTQYF

abundance: NA
v_gene: TRBV7-2
d_gene: TRBD2
j_gene: TRBJ2-1
CDR3nt: TGTGCCAGCAGACCCCCGGGACTAGCGGGAACCAATGAGCAGTTCTTC
CDR3aa: CASRPPGLAGTNEQFF

abundance: NA
v_gene: TRBV5-4
d_gene: NA
j_gene: TRBJ1-3
CDR3nt: TGTGCCAGCAGCTTCGGAGGATCCTCTGGAAACACCATATATTTT
CDR3aa: CASSFGGSSGNTIYF

abundance: once
v_gene: TRBV5-1
d_gene: NA
j_gene: TRBJ1-1
CDR3nt: TGCGCCAGCAGCTGGAGCGCCGCAGCTAACACTGAAGCTTTCTTT
CDR3aa: CASSWSAAANTEAFF

abundance: once
v_gene: TRBV11-1
d_gene: TRBD2
j_gene: TRBJ2-2
CDR3nt: TGTGCCAGCAGCTTAGCCGGACTAGCGGGGGACACCGGGGAGCTGTTTTTT
CDR3aa: CASSLAGLAGDTGELFF

abundance: NA
v_gene: TRBV19
d_gene: NA
j_gene: TRBJ1-5
CDR3nt: TGTGCCAGTAGTATGGGGGGGAGAGGAAGCAATCAGCCCCAGCATTTT
CDR3aa: CASSMGGRGSNQPQHF

abundance: NA
v_gene: TRBV7-9
d_gene: NA
j_gene: TRBJ1-2
CDR3nt: TGTGCCAGCAGCCCAGAGCCACAGGGCCCCGGCTACACCTTC
CDR3aa: CASSPEPQGPGYTF

abundance: NA
v_gene: TRBV11-2
d_gene: TRBD1
j_gene: TRBJ1-3
CDR3nt: TGTGCCAGCAGCCACGGACAGGGCTGGAATCGCGGAAACACCATATATTTT
CDR3aa: CASSHGQGWNRGNTIYF

abundance: NA
v_gene: TRBV7-8
d_gene: NA
j_gene: TRBJ1-2
CDR3nt: TGTGCCAGCAGCTTAGGAGGACAGCTAGTCTATGGCTACACCTTC
CDR3aa: CASSLGGQLVYGYTF

abundance: once
v_gene: TRBV6-1
d_gene: TRBD2
j_gene: TRBJ2-1
CDR3nt: TGTGCCAGCAGTGAAGAGGGGAGACTAGCGGGATTCCATGAGCAGTTCTTC
CDR3aa: CASSEEGRLAGFHEQFF

abundance: NA
v_gene: TRBV27
d_gene: TRBD1
j_gene: TRBJ1-2
CDR3nt: TGTGCCAGCAGTTCCTCAACGACGACAGGGCTTGGCTACACCTTC
CDR3aa: CASSSSTTTGLGYTF

abundance: NA
v_gene: TRBV9
d_gene: NA
j_gene: TRBJ2-7
CDR3nt: TGTGCCAGCAGCGTAGCTATAGGGGCCAACTCTCGGGAGCAGTACTTC
CDR3aa: CASSVAIGANSREQYF

abundance: NA
v_gene: TRBV19
d_gene: TRBD2
j_gene: TRBJ2-5
CDR3nt: TGTGCCAGTGAGGGACTAGCGGGAGGGGAGAAGACCCAGTACTTC
CDR3aa: CASEGLAGGEKTQYF

abundance: NA
v_gene: TRBV5-1
d_gene: NA
j_gene: TRBJ2-3
CDR3nt: TGCGCCAGCAGCCTTAGCGACAGGACAGATACGCAGTATTTT
CDR3aa: CASSLSDRTDTQYF

abundance: NA
v_gene: TRBV4-1
d_gene: TRBD1
j_gene: TRBJ2-7
CDR3nt: TGCGCCAGCAGCCCTTCGCCCGGGGCAGGGGGCTCCTACGAGCAGTACTTC
CDR3aa: CASSPSPGAGGSYEQYF

abundance: NA
v_gene: TRBV5-1
d_gene: NA
j_gene: TRBJ2-5
CDR3nt: TGCGCCAGCAGCTTGGGCCCTGACGGAGGGGCCGAAGAGACCCAGTACTTC
CDR3aa: CASSLGPDGGAEETQYF

abundance: few
v_gene: TRBV11-2
d_gene: TRBD1
j_gene: TRBJ2-1
CDR3nt: TGTGCCAGCAGCGCCGGACAGGGGGGTGAGCAGTTCTTC
CDR3aa: CASSAGQGGEQFF

abundance: once
v_gene: TRBV23-1
d_gene: NA
j_gene: TRBJ1-5
CDR3nt: TGCGCCAGCAGTCAAGTAGGGGCCCGCAATCAGCCCCAGCATTTT
CDR3aa: CASSQVGARNQPQHF

abundance: NA
v_gene: TRBV5-4
d_gene: NA
j_gene: TRBJ1-2
CDR3nt: TGTGCCAGCAGCTCGCCACTCTTTGATTCCTATGGCTACACCTTC
CDR3aa: CASSSPLFDSYGYTF

abundance: NA
v_gene: TRBV6-2/TRBV6-3
d_gene: TRBD1
j_gene: TRBJ2-5
CDR3nt: TGTGCCAGCAGCGCCGGGACAGGGCCCCAAGAGACCCAGTACTTC
CDR3aa: CASSAGTGPQETQYF

abundance: NA
v_gene: TRBV27
d_gene: TRBD1
j_gene: TRBJ1-2
CDR3nt: TGTGCCAGCAGTACGACAGGGGGCTATGGCTACACCTTC
CDR3aa: CASSTTGGYGYTF

abundance: once
v_gene: TRBV5-1
d_gene: NA
j_gene: TRBJ2-2
CDR3nt: TGCGCCAGCCGAGAAAAGTCCGGGATCGGGGAGCTGTTTTTT
CDR3aa: CASREKSGIGELFF

abundance: NA
v_gene: TRBV18
d_gene: TRBD1
j_gene: TRBJ1-4
CDR3nt: TGTGCCAGCTCAGCGGACAGGGGGAACGAAAAACTGTTTTTT
CDR3aa: CASSADRGNEKLFF